This record looks at one T cell receptor (beta chain) sequence and its context. Its specificity is unknown. The sample belongs to a study of shared clonotypes between healthy human individuals. Study-level results: As a rule, naive subsets had a larger estimated richness than memory subsets. Researchers sampled only blood; tissue repertoires likely differ. In contrast to clonotypes shared by all four donors, non-shared clonotypes had lower generation probabilities.

A split of CD4+ cells into CD45RA+ naive and CD45RA-negative memory subsets was performed. The CDR3 is made up of 14 amino acids. In germline, CDR1 is SEHNR, CDR2 FQNEAQ (reference sequence). The V gene lost 7 bases and the J gene lost 0 bases, with 12 bases spanning the gap. TCRdb's copy holds only in-frame clones and misses some; the assay was immunoSEQ multiplex PCR. The profile covers around 1.6 million clones, with under 99% appearing a single time and less than 0.55% taken by the ten largest. This sequence originates from a man aged 25 to 40 in good health. The chain carries TRBV7-9 and TRBJ1-1; D ambiguous. Sequenced material: naive CD4+ T cells sorted from blood. Documented subset: CD45RA+ positively selected. The CDR3 spells CASNARLMNTEAFF. Written as DNA, the CDR3 is TGTGCCAGCAACGCCAGGCTTATGAACACTGAAGCTTTCTTT. The full variable domain, completed using reference TRBV7-9 and TRBJ1-1, is DTGVSQNPRHKITKRGQNVTFRCDPISEHNRLYWYRQTLGQGPEFLTYFQNEAQLEKSRLLSDRFSAERPKGSFSTLEIQRTEQGDSAMYLCASNARLMNTEAFFGQGTRLTVV.